This TCR beta chain was captured by sequencing in a study of shared clonotypes between healthy human individuals. Whole-study findings and limits: A reduction in generation probabilities was seen for non-shared clonotypes relative to those shared by all four donors. Naive subsets generally exceeded memory subsets in estimated richness.

This clone appeared a single time. Its target is unknown. In the same sample, other DNA sequences code for this CDR3. Investigators spread the genomic DNA of each subset evenly over several immunoSEQ plates. Generated by immunoSEQ multiplex PCR, the TCRdb table keeps only in-frame clones and is missing some. The table records about 820,000 clones, about 91% of them present only once. This CDR3 spans 15 amino acids. V lost 4 bases and J lost 2; bases outside the gene matches: 3. CDR1 and CDR2 (germline): LGHNA, YSLEER. Terminally differentiated effector memory CD45RA+ cells were excluded from the naive CD8 cells, which were CD45RO-negative and positively selected for CCR7.

Input material: naive CD8+ T cells sorted from blood. The gene calls are TRBV4-3 and TRBJ2-1; 9 bases are shared with TRBD2. This sequence was found in a man between 25 and 39 years old in good health. CDR3 nucleotides: TGCGCCAGCAGCCCGGGGACTAGCACCTACAATGAGCAGTTCTTC. This translates into CASSPGTSTYNEQFF.